This T cell receptor (beta chain) stems from a study of T cells in Graves' hyperthyroidism and ophthalmopathy. Graves' hyperthyroidism is called stable when ophthalmopathy does not progress within 18 months. Findings of the study overall: The model foresaw ophthalmopathy a median around 6 months prior to onset. Stable hyperthyroidism and ophthalmopathy were separated using 13 V-J signatures. Within blood appeared most thyroid clonotypes that had expanded above 0.001.

TCR beta CDR3 regions were amplified from RNA transcripts. The primer set for the first-round RT-PCR of the TCR CDR3 was HTBI. TCRdb used MiXCR to reprocess the multiplex PCR reads, holding one entry per CDR3 protein. The table shows around 760,000 distinct CDR3 sequences, with 35% occurring only once. This clonotype has at least ten counts. The antigen is unknown. The CDR3 covers 15 residues. CDR1 is MNHEY, CDR2 SVGAGI, per germline. Trimming removed 9 bases from V and 0 bases from J; junction bases left unmatched: 3. This chain connects TRBV6-5 to TRBJ1-6, with 9 bases aligning to TRBD1. The source is a woman in her thirties or forties with Graves' hyperthyroidism. The specimen sequenced was blood. CDR3 sequence reads: CASSTGGSYNSPLHF. CDR3 DNA: TGTGCCAGTTCGACAGGGGGCTCCTATAATTCACCCCTCCACTTT.